This entry is about one T cell receptor (beta chain). The antigen remains unidentified. The data are from a study of OX40 agonist ivuxolimab in advanced cancers. Turning to the study itself: The patients received agonistic anti-OX40 (CD134) antibody ivuxolimab. Those treated in dose escalation had hepatocellular carcinoma, melanoma, renal cell cancer or head and neck cancer.

Assay: immunoSEQ multiplex PCR; the TCRdb copy retains only in-frame clones and omits some. The table lists about 15,000 clones, 80% of them singletons. Notes on the study in general: Expanded clones tended on average to be more numerous among CD8+ T cells than CD4+.

With 7 bases removed from V and 5 bases from J, the gap between germline ends came to 14 bases. The CDR3 is 13 residues long. Germline V lookup: CDR1 SGHTA, CDR2 FQGNSA. Patients were ruled out by autoimmune disease history or systemic immunosuppression. Here the sequenced sample was CD4+ or CD8+ T cells sorted from blood, taken in a trial of the OX40 agonist ivuxolimab. The receptor comes from an adult with an advanced solid tumor such as melanoma, head and neck, liver or kidney cancer. V gene TRBV7-2 combines with J gene TRBJ1-1; tentatively, D is TRBD1 (5 bases). The CDR3 coding sequence is TGTGCCAGCACCCCCCAGGGAGTTACTGAAGCTTTCTTT. Amino acids: CASTPQGVTEAFF. Variable domain in full (rest from reference TRBV7-2 and TRBJ1-1): GAGVSQSPSNKVTEKGKDVELRCDPISGHTALYWYRQSLGQGLEFLIYFQGNSAPDKSGLPSDRFSAERTGGSVSTLTIQRTQQEDSAVYLCASTPQGVTEAFFGQGTRLTVV.